The next 10 T cell receptor beta chains were all read from a single sample in a study of human T cells and chemical hapten exposure. MiXCR was run by TCRdb on the RACE reads, yielding one entry per CDR3 protein. The sample records under 90,000 distinct CDR3 sequences, approximately 9.9% being singletons. The time point was: pre-sensitization, week 0. Specified treatment: therapeutic diphenylcyclopropenone sensitization with weekly scalp DPC. The sample was whole blood, taken in connection with sensitization to the hapten diphenylcyclopropenone (DPC). The source is a woman aged 40-49 years with alopecia areata. Some clones in this sample may be carry-over from other donors' samples.

Remarks on this clonotype: This sequence may be a read error, since a much larger clone differs from it by one base. The gene calls are TRBV5-6 and TRBJ2-7; the D is unclear. The CDR3 consists of 16 residues. Germline values: CDR1 SGHDT, CDR2 YYEEEE. The chain's CDR3 is CASSLTRPRTFYKQYF. CDR3 nucleotides: TGTGCCAGCAGCTTGACTCGACCGAGGACGTTCTACAAGCAGTACTTC.

Here the CDR3 reads CASSPTRLAKNIQYF. In nucleotides, the CDR3 is TGTGCCAGCAGCCCTACCAGGCTAGCCAAAAACATTCAGTACTTC. V and J are TRBV7-8 and TRBJ2-4; no firm D call. The germline gives CDR1 SGHVS, CDR2 FQNEAQ. The length of the CDR3 is 15 residues. The germline V and J ends were trimmed by 5 bases and 0 bases, with 11 bases remaining between them.

Points on this clonotype: One end of the junction is discordant with germline, which a read error may explain. V is TRBV6-5 and J is TRBJ1-1; 8 bases agree with TRBD1. The CDR3 covers 11 residues. Per germline, CDR1 MNHEY and CDR2 SVGAGI. CDR3 protein: CDSSEGTGAFF. The CDR3, as DNA: TGTGACAGCAGCGAGGGGACAGGAGCTTTCTTT.

The chain is built from TRBV20-1 and TRBJ1-5, with 10 bases identical to TRBD1. V dropped 5 bases and J dropped 0; count of bases not matched to a gene: 10. Germline lookup yields CDR1 DFQATT and CDR2 SNEGSKA (reference sequence). This CDR3 has 17 amino acids. The CDR3 here is CSASGQGKSYSNQPQHF. In DNA, the CDR3 is TGCAGTGCTTCGGGACAGGGGAAGAGCTATAGCAATCAGCCCCAGCATTTT.

The chain carries TRBV20-1 and TRBJ1-5; 7 bases map to TRBD1. J lost 1 base, V lost 6 bases, and 6 bases had no gene match. This CDR3 spans 14 amino acids. The germline gives CDR1 DFQATT, CDR2 SNEGSKA (reference sequence). CDR3 nucleotides: TGCAGTGCCGGGGACAGTGGAAGCAATCAGCCCCAGCATTTT. Translation: CSAGDSGSNQPQHF.

The CDR3 here is CASSAPLGLAGGEQFF. In DNA form, the CDR3 reads TGTGCCAGCAGCGCCCCCCTTGGACTAGCGGGCGGTGAGCAGTTCTTC. J is TRBJ2-1 and V is TRBV12-3 or TRBV12-4; 11 positions match TRBD2. This CDR3 contains 16 residues. J was trimmed by 9 bases and V by 6 bases; bases with no gene match: 13.

In its sample, this clonotype was seen a few times. The rearrangement uses TRBV12-3 or TRBV12-4 and TRBJ1-1; 8 bases map to TRBD1. Trimming took 6 bases from V and 4 from J; bases not matched to a gene: 13. This CDR3 region has 16 residues. The CDR3 bases are TGTGCCAGCAGAAGTAGACAGGGGATAATAGGCACTGAAGCTTTCTTT. The encoded protein is CASRSRQGIIGTEAFF.

Concerning this clonotype: The germline gene is not matched at one end of the junction; a read error may be the cause. The chain combines TRBV7-8 with TRBJ2-3, with 11 bases aligning to TRBD1. The V gene's germline CDR1 is SGHVS and CDR2 FQNEAQ. This CDR3 has 15 residues. The CDR3 loop is CASSWGQGVTDMQYF. The CDR3 region has the DNA TGTGCCAGCAGCTGGGGACAGGGGGTGACAGATATGCAGTATTTT.

This clonotype has just a few counts. J is TRBJ2-1 and V is TRBV21-1; the table's D call, TRBD2, has no DNA check behind it. TRBV21-1 is a recognized pseudogene. The CDR3 loop spans 17 amino acids. This CDR3 reads CASTPGSGGPLPNEQFF. The CDR3 nucleotides read TGTGCCAGCACCCCGGGGAGCGGGGGCCCTCTCCCTAATGAGCAGTTCTTC.

This clonotype was observed at least ten times. The chain combines TRBV27 with TRBJ1-3, with D hard to call. This CDR3 comprises 13 residues. V lost 2 bases, J lost 3 bases, and 5 bases lay in between. Germline values: CDR1 MNHEY, CDR2 SMNVEV (reference sequence). The CDR3 DNA is TGTGCCAGCAGTTTAGAGATTGGAAACACCATATATTTT. Its translation: CASSLEIGNTIYF.